These 21 T cell receptor beta chains were all obtained from the same sample, sequenced in a study of blood T cell repertoires in COVID-19. Sequenced by immunoSEQ multiplex PCR; TCRdb stores in-frame clones only, minus some. The top ten hold around 3.4% of the sample, which has around 100,000 clones, around 89% seen once. Sequencing was carried out using peripheral blood. All receptors derive from a woman in her fifties or sixties with acute or convalescent COVID-19.

The chain employs TRBV4-1 and TRBJ1-2; a possible D gene is TRBD1 (6 bases). Germline V gene sequence: CDR1 MGHRA, CDR2 YSYEKL. The CDR3 spans 14 residues. The V end was cut by 0 bases, the J end by 6 bases, with 11 bases between. This CDR3 reads CASSQDRGANGYTF. CDR3 in DNA: TGCGCCAGCAGCCAAGATCGGGGGGCGAATGGCTACACCTTC.

The CDR3 DNA reads as TGTGCCAGCAGCTTGAGCGGTTTTTTTGCAACTAATGAAAAACTGTTTTTT. Translating gives CASSLSGFFATNEKLFF. The genes are TRBV7-2 and TRBJ1-4; D remains unclear. The CDR3 is 17 residues long. CDR1 is SGHTA, CDR2 FQGNSA, per germline. V lost 3 bases and J 0 bases, leaving 14 bases between the germline ends.

The chain uses TRBV27 and TRBJ1-5, with 12 bases matching TRBD1. This CDR3 is built from 15 residues. From germline, CDR1 is MNHEY and CDR2 SMNVEV (reference sequence). V was clipped by 5 bases and J by 5 bases; unmatched bases: 4. CDR3: CASSPGQGAYQPQHF. The CDR3 DNA follows: TGTGCCAGCAGTCCGGGACAGGGGGCCTATCAGCCCCAGCATTTT.

The rearrangement links TRBV5-1 to TRBJ2-5; 7 positions match TRBD1. Germline V gene data show CDR1 as SGHRS and CDR2 as YFSETQ. The CDR3 contains 14 residues. V was clipped by 4 bases and J by 5 bases; unmatched bases: 8. In nucleotides, the CDR3 is TGCGCCAGCAGCCCAAGACAGGGTGGGGAGACCCAGTACTTC. It is translated as CASSPRQGGETQYF.

This clone was recorded only once. The chain is built from TRBV5-6 and TRBJ2-2; no definite D call. CDR3 length: 15 amino acids. V gave up 6 bases and J gave up 2 bases, with 14 bases separating them. Germline CDR1 SGHDT, CDR2 YYEEEE. The CDR3 nucleotides read TGTGCCAGCAACACCTTCGGAGTCAACACCGGGGAGCTGTTTTTT. This gives the protein CASNTFGVNTGELFF.

The gene calls are TRBV10-1 and TRBJ2-1; a possible D gene is TRBD1 (5 bases). V was clipped by 3 bases and J by 8 bases, with 11 bases between them. CDR3 size: 13 residues. The germline V gene encodes CDR1 WNHNN and CDR2 SYGVQD (reference sequence). As DNA, the CDR3 is TGCGCCAGCAGTGACAGGGAAGGGGATGAGCAGTTCTTC. Translating gives CASSDREGDEQFF.

This clone was counted a few times. CDR3 nucleotides: TGTGCCAGCAGTTACGGGCGGGATTCACCCCTCCACTTT. Protein product: CASSYGRDSPLHF. This rearrangement joins TRBV6-5 to TRBJ1-6; D unresolved. From germline, CDR1 is MNHEY and CDR2 SVGAGI. The germline V and J ends were trimmed by 2 bases and 8 bases, with 7 bases remaining between them. CDR3 length: 13 residues.

This clone appeared a few times. The chain's CDR3 is CASSVDGIGSEKLFF. CDR3 bases: TGTGCCAGCAGCGTAGATGGCATAGGGAGTGAAAAACTGTTTTTT. The genes are TRBV9 and TRBJ1-4; D unresolved. Germline V lookup: CDR1 SGDLS, CDR2 YYNGEE. V was trimmed by 0 bases and J by 7 bases, leaving 13 bases between them. This CDR3 is 15 amino acids long. Full variable domain (missing parts from reference TRBV9 and TRBJ1-4): DSGVTQTPKHLITATGQRVTLRCSPRSGDLSVYWYQQSLDQGLQFLIQYYNGEERAKGNILERFSAQQFPDLHSELNLSSLELGDSALYFCASSVDGIGSEKLFFGSGTQLSVL.

CDR3 sequence (DNA): TGTGCCAGCAGGACAGGGCCCTATGGCTACACCTTC. Protein sequence: CASRTGPYGYTF. V and J are TRBV28 and TRBJ1-2, with 7 bases lining up with TRBD1. This CDR3 has 12 residues. Germline CDR1 reads MDHEN; CDR2 reads SYDVKM. V shed 6 bases and J 4 bases; nucleotides not matched to a gene: 2.

The CDR3 bases are TGTGCCAGCAGCTTGTTCCGGGACAGGGTCGGCACTGAAGCTTTCTTT. Translated, it gives CASSLFRDRVGTEAFF. The chain combines TRBV12-1 with TRBJ1-1; the table's D call of TRBD1 was not tested on the DNA. TRBV12-1 is recorded as a pseudogene. CDR3 size: 16 residues.

The chain employs TRBV28 and TRBJ2-7; 12 nucleotides line up with TRBD2. The CDR3 has 16 amino acids. Per germline, CDR1 MDHEN and CDR2 SYDVKM. V shed 2 bases and J 1 base; nucleotides not matched to a gene: 3. CDR3 DNA sequence: TGTGCCAGCAGTTTAATGGGGACTAGCGGGTCCTACGAGCAGTACGTC. Translation: CASSLMGTSGSYEQYV.

CDR3 nucleotide sequence: TGTGCCAGCTCACCAGATGAACAGGGGAGGAACTATGGCTACACCTTC. This translates into CASSPDEQGRNYGYTF. V is TRBV18 and J is TRBJ1-2; 7 bases line up with TRBD1. CDR1 and CDR2 from the germline V gene are KGHSH and LQKENI. CDR3 length: 16 residues. V gave up 2 bases and J gave up 2 bases; unmatched junction bases: 8. Looking up the rest from reference TRBV18 and TRBJ1-2 gives the full variable domain: NAGVMQNPRHLVRRRGQEARLRCSPMKGHSHVYWYRQLPEEGLKFMVYLQKENIIDESGMPKERFSAEFPKEGPSILRIQQVVRGDSAAYFCASSPDEQGRNYGYTFGSGTRLTVV.

This chain links TRBV7-9 with TRBJ1-4; D is unresolved. V dropped 1 base and J dropped 3 bases, with 3 bases sitting between them. The CDR3 totals 13 residues. Germline values: CDR1 SEHNR, CDR2 FQNEAQ (reference sequence). CDR3 residues: CASSLDSNEKLFF. In nucleotides, the CDR3 is TGTGCCAGCAGCTTAGACTCTAATGAAAAACTGTTTTTT.

The chain links TRBV19 to TRBJ2-1; the D gene is possibly TRBD2 (6 bases). The CDR3 length is 17 residues. The germline V and J ends were trimmed by 2 bases and 4 bases, with 18 bases remaining between them. CDR1 is LNHDA and CDR2 is SQIVND in the germline V gene (reference sequence). As DNA, the CDR3 is TGTGCCAGTAGTATATTTTTCGGCGGGACCCAGTACAATGAGCAGTTCTTC. Translating it yields CASSIFFGGTQYNEQFF.

This clone occurred once. V and J are TRBV27 and TRBJ1-5; D is uncertain. Trimming took 2 bases from V and 1 from J, leaving 9 bases between them. The CDR3 is made up of 15 amino acids. Per germline, CDR1 MNHEY and CDR2 SMNVEV (reference sequence). CDR3 coding DNA: TGTGCCAGCAGTTTAGGAGGGCAGAGCAATCAGCCCCAGCATTTT. As protein: CASSLGGQSNQPQHF.

The chain links TRBV5-1 to TRBJ1-5; D gene ambiguous. The CDR3 totals 14 residues. V dropped 0 bases and J dropped 4 bases, with 8 bases sitting between them. CDR1 SGHRS and CDR2 YFSETQ come from the germline V gene. CDR3 DNA: TGCGCCAGCAGCTTGGATCCCGGGAATCAGCCCCAGCATTTT. It is translated as CASSLDPGNQPQHF.

This clone was detected a few times. The rearrangement joins TRBV28 to TRBJ1-3; TRBD1 aligns across 7 bases. V gave up 4 bases and J gave up 4 bases; unmatched junction bases: 4. CDR1 MDHEN and CDR2 SYDVKM come from the germline V gene. The CDR3 runs to 14 residues. The DNA of the CDR3 is TGTGCCAGCAGTTATGACAGGGCAGGAAACACCATATATTTT. It codes for CASSYDRAGNTIYF. Filled out from reference TRBV28 and TRBJ1-3, the complete variable domain reads DVKVTQSSRYLVKRTGEKVFLECVQDMDHENMFWYRQDPGLGLRLIYFSYDVKMKEKGDIPEGYSVSREKKERFSLILESASTNQTSMYLCASSYDRAGNTIYFGEGSWLTVV.

The genes are TRBV2 and TRBJ2-1; TRBD2 aligns across 7 bases. This CDR3 has 13 residues. The V segment lost 5 bases and the J segment 8 bases; nucleotides outside the gene matches: 6. Germline values: CDR1 SNHLY, CDR2 FYNNEI. The CDR3 DNA follows: TGTGCCAGCAGTCGGGCGGGAGTGGATGAGCAGTTCTTC. Translating gives CASSRAGVDEQFF.

This clone was observed a few times. This chain uses TRBV29-1 with TRBJ1-1, with 8 bases aligning to TRBD1. The CDR3 runs 13 residues. Germline V gives CDR1 SQVTM, CDR2 ANQGSEA. V trimming: 7 bases; J trimming: 4 bases; junction bases outside the gene matches: 8. CDR3 region: CSAGTGGGTEAFF. CDR3 nucleotide sequence: TGCAGCGCCGGTACAGGGGGAGGCACTGAAGCTTTCTTT.

The chain has TRBV5-4 and TRBJ2-1; tentatively, D is TRBD2 (6 bases). Deletions cut 5 bases from V and 8 bases from J, with 17 bases between. CDR1 SGHNT and CDR2 YYREEE come from the germline V gene (reference sequence). This CDR3 comprises 14 residues. The CDR3: CASSPGLIGDEQFF. CDR3 nucleotides: TGTGCCAGCAGTCCGGGACTGATCGGGGATGAGCAGTTCTTC. The full variable domain, with the rest looked up from reference TRBV5-4 and TRBJ2-1, is ETGVTQSPTHLIKTRGQQVTLRCSSQSGHNTVSWYQQALGQGPQFIFQYYREEENGRGNFPPRFSGLQFPNYSSELNVNALELDDSALYLCASSPGLIGDEQFFGPGTRLTVL.

The rearrangement uses TRBV6-2 or TRBV6-3 and TRBJ2-1; 10 nucleotides line up with TRBD2. The CDR3 sequence is 16 residues long. Germline CDR1 MNHEY, CDR2 SVGEGT. V lost 2 bases, J lost 7 bases, and 8 bases stayed unmatched. The CDR3: CASSYLAGASRNEQFF. The CDR3 DNA is TGTGCCAGCAGTTACCTAGCGGGAGCTTCCAGGAATGAGCAGTTCTTC.